These T cell receptor beta chains were read from a single sample in a study of breast tumors, draining lymph nodes, adjacent tissues. TCRdb called the multiplex PCR reads again in MiXCR, with one record for every CDR3 protein. This table has about 8,300 distinct CDR3 sequences, about 70% appearing once. The source material was tumor-adjacent breast tissue. These receptors came from a female donor with breast cancer. Some clones in this sample may be carry-over from other donors' samples. CDR3s include the opening cysteine and the closing phenylalanine or tryptophan. Where a row states a size, it is once, few, many or the class of an expanded clone; other rows omit it.

J,V,size,length,CDR3
TRBJ1-2,TRBV12-3/TRBV12-4,NA,12,CASSPGGGGYTF
TRBJ1-3,TRBV11-2,medium-sized,15,CASSLTDSSGNTIYF
TRBJ2-3,TRBV5-1,NA,15,CASSPSGVSTDTQYF
TRBJ2-7,TRBV3-1,medium-sized,15,CASSQDLSGTYEQYF
TRBJ2-3,TRBV10-3,NA,18,CAIRRTSGHQSHTDTQYF
TRBJ2-7,TRBV14,medium-sized,14,CASSQVETTYEQYF
TRBJ2-1,TRBV7-3,NA,13,CASSPGLGYEQFF
TRBJ1-5,TRBV19,medium-sized,14,CASSIETWEQPQHF
TRBJ2-7,TRBV6-5,medium-sized,12,CATQRGTYEQYF
TRBJ2-7,TRBV19,NA,16,CASSRSGTGFSYEQYF
TRBJ1-6,TRBV7-9,once,17,CASSLHDYTGSESPLQF
TRBJ2-1,TRBV20-1,medium-sized,12,CSARLGYNEQFF
TRBJ1-5,TRBV10-1,once,13,CATRQGATQPQHF
TRBJ2-5,TRBV20-1,NA,13,CSARPTGQETQYF
TRBJ1-6,TRBV20-1,NA,15,CSARAPRDRDSPLHF
TRBJ2-7,TRBV3-1,many,13,CASSHRADYEQYF
TRBJ2-5,TRBV5-1,NA,13,CASYKEGYATQYF
TRBJ2-7,TRBV7-9,NA,12,CASGGAAYEQYF
TRBJ2-1,TRBV7-9,NA,14,CASSPTSGYNEQFF
TRBJ1-2,TRBV5-4,NA,13,CASSLQGSRGYTF
TRBJ1-3,TRBV10-2,NA,16,CASSEVGGGSGNTIYF
TRBJ1-1,TRBV4-1,few,15,CASSQYLTANTEAFF
TRBJ2-3,TRBV24-1,NA,14,CATSEPTGADTQYF
TRBJ2-7,TRBV6-6,medium-sized,18,CASGPSLGNGQSSYEQYF
TRBJ2-7,TRBV5-5,NA,15,CASSPGGGYTYEQYF
TRBJ1-5,TRBV4-2,NA,13,CASSQDRVQPQHF
TRBJ2-7,TRBV7-2,NA,13,CASSLAASYEQYF
TRBJ2-3,TRBV24-1,NA,15,CATSDLGLDTDTQYF
TRBJ2-5,TRBV20-1,NA,15,CSARDHRGGQETQYF
TRBJ1-5,TRBV19,medium-sized,12,CASSIREQPQHF
TRBJ2-1,TRBV6-5,NA,14,CASSTLGYYNEQFF
TRBJ2-3,TRBV5-1,large,14,CASRVGGASDTQYF
TRBJ2-3,TRBV2,NA,15,CASTRSGTSTDTQYF
TRBJ1-2,TRBV7-2,NA,13,CASSPRQNYGYTF
TRBJ1-4,TRBV9,NA,15,CASSAQGLTNEKLFF
TRBJ2-7,TRBV15,medium-sized,17,CATSKSGEGLDSYEQYF
TRBJ2-7,TRBV20-1,NA,15,CSARDDRRIGYEQYF
TRBJ2-7,TRBV11-3,NA,15,CASSTRPGIIYEQYF
TRBJ2-3,TRBV12-5,NA,13,CASATGAVDTQYF
TRBJ2-1,TRBV29-1,NA,14,CSAPSRQGANEQFF
TRBJ2-1,TRBV25-1,NA,14,CASSDSGGHNEQFF
TRBJ2-1,TRBV29-1,NA,12,CSVPTRRNEQFF